The 5 T cell receptor beta chains presented below share a single source sample, sequenced in a study of blood T cell repertoires in COVID-19. Libraries were prepared by immunoSEQ multiplex PCR; TCRdb keeps only in-frame clonotypes and omits some of them. The table has roughly 140,000 clones, 70% to 90% seen once. Sequencing was done on a sample of peripheral blood. The receptors derive from a human donor in a cohort sampled during active COVID-19.

This chain connects TRBV28 to TRBJ2-3, with 8 bases identical to TRBD2. This CDR3 contains 15 residues. J gave up 2 bases and V 6 bases, and 7 bases lay outside the gene matches. Germline CDR1 is MDHEN and CDR2 is SYDVKM. The CDR3: CASSLAGPSTDTQYF. DNA for the CDR3: TGTGCCAGCAGCTTAGCGGGACCCTCCACAGATACGCAGTATTTT.

This clone was counted a single time. V is TRBV27 and J is TRBJ2-7; 7 positions agree with TRBD1. CDR1 is MNHEY, CDR2 SMNVEV, per germline (reference sequence). This CDR3 has 13 residues. V lost 5 bases, J lost 7 bases, and 8 bases stayed unmatched. The CDR3 DNA reads TGTGCCAGCAGTACCGACAGGGCTAGGGAGCAGTACTTC. Translated, it gives CASSTDRAREQYF.

This chain links TRBV2 with TRBJ2-2; TRBD2 agrees at 7 bases. This CDR3 region has 14 residues. The germline V gene encodes CDR1 SNHLY and CDR2 FYNNEI. The junction had 8 bases not matched to a gene; V was cut back by 8 bases and J by 5 bases. CDR3 DNA sequence: TGTGCCAGCGGCGAACTAGCGCGGACCGGGGAGCTGTTTTTT. Its translation: CASGELARTGELFF.

V is TRBV27 and J is TRBJ1-1, with 11 bases matching TRBD1. This CDR3 spans 17 amino acids. Trimming cost V 3 bases and J 0 bases; bases outside gene matches: 6. Germline V CDR1 and CDR2: MNHEY, SMNVEV (reference sequence). In DNA, the CDR3 is TGTGCCAGCAGTTTCCGGACAGGGGGCGCGGTGAACACTGAAGCTTTCTTT. Translated, it gives CASSFRTGGAVNTEAFF.

On this clone: Its ends do not fully match the called genes, so a read error is possible. The CDR3: CANSPFDTTTGELFF. The CDR3 DNA reads as TGTGCCAACTCACCATTCGATACAACCACCGGGGAGCTGTTTTTT. The rearrangement uses TRBV18 and TRBJ2-2; D is unresolved. CDR1 KGHSH and CDR2 LQKENI come from the germline V gene. This CDR3 region has 15 residues. Full variable domain (remainder filled in from reference TRBV18 and TRBJ2-2): NAGVMQNPRHLVRRRGQEARLRCSPMKGHSHVYWYRQLPEEGLKFMVYLQKENIIDESGMPKERFSAEFPKEGPSILRIQQVVRGDSAAYFCANSPFDTTTGELFFGEGSRLTVL.